This entry describes one T cell receptor (beta chain). Original analysis: The authors estimated nucleated cell counts from reference gene primer amplification. Profiling relied on immunoSEQ multiplex PCR, and the TCRdb table lists in-frame clones only, not all of them. The D gene and trimming were derived from the DNA, and the V and J assignments and clone size from that table. The profile shows about 71,000 clones, approximately 86% of them singletons. Germline CDR1 SGHAT, CDR2 FQDESV (reference sequence). V lost 5 bases to trimming and J lost 4 bases, with 11 bases between them. This CDR3 comprises 13 residues. This entry comes from a study of blood T cell repertoires in COVID-19.

The clonotype originates from a man between 45 and 60 years old with active COVID-19. Input material: peripheral blood. The chain uses TRBV11-1 and TRBJ1-2, with a tentative D call TRBD1 (6 bases). CDR3 sequence (DNA): TGTGCCAGCAGCGCAGGGGCAAGCTATGGCTACACCTTC. Its protein is CASSAGASYGYTF.